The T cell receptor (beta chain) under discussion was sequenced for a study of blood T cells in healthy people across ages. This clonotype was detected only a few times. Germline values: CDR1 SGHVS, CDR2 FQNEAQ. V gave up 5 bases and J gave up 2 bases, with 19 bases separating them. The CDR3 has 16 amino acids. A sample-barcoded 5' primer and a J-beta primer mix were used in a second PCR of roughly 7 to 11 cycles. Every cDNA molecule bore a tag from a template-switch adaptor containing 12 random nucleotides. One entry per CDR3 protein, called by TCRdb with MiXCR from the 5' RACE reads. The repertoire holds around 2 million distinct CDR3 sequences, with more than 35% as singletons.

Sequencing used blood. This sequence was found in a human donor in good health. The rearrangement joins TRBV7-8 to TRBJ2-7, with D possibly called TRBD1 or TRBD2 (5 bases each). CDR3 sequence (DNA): TGTGCCAGCAGCCCCCTAACCGGGACGCTTGCCTACGAGCAGTACTTC. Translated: CASSPLTGTLAYEQYF.